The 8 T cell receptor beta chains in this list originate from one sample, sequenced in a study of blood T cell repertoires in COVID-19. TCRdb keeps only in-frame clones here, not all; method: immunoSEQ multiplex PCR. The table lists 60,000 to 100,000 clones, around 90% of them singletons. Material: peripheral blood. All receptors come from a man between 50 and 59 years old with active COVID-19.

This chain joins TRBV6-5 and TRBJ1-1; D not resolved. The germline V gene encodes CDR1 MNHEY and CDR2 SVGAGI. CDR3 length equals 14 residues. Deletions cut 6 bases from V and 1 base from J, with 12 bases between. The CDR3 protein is CASSYSEGNTEAFF. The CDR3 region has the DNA TGTGCCAGCAGCTACAGCGAAGGGAACACTGAAGCTTTCTTT.

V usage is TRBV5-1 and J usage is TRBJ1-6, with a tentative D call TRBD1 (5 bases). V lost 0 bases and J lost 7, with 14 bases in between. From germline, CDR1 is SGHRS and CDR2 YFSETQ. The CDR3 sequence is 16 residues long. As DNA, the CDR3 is TGCGCCAGCAGCTTGGGGCCCGGGACTGAGAATTCACCCCTCCACTTT. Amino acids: CASSLGPGTENSPLHF.

The CDR3: CASSSGGFYNEQFF. The CDR3 DNA follows: TGTGCCAGCAGCTCCGGGGGGTTCTACAATGAGCAGTTCTTC. The V gene is TRBV7-2, the J gene TRBJ2-1; TRBD2 matches at 7 bases. The CDR3 is made up of 14 amino acids. V shed 4 bases and J 3 bases; nucleotides not matched to a gene: 3. Germline CDR1 reads SGHTA; CDR2 reads FQGNSA.

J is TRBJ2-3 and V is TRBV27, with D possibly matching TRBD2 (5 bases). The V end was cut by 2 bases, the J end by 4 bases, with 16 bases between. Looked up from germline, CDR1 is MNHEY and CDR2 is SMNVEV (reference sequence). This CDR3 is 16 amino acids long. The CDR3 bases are TGTGCCAGCAGTTTAAGGCTAGCTGACTATCCAGATACGCAGTATTTT. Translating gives CASSLRLADYPDTQYF.

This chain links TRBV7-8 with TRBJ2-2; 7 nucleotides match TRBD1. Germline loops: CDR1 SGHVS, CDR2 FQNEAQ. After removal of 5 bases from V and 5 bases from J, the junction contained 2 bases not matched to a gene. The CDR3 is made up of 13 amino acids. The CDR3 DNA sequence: TGTGCCAGCAGCCCCAGGGGGACCGGGGAGCTGTTTTTT. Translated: CASSPRGTGELFF.

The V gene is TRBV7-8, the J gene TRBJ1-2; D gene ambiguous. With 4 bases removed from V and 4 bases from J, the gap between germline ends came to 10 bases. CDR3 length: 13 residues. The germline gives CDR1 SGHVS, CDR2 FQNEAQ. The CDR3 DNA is TGTGCCAGCAGCTCTAATTCGGGCTATGGCTACACCTTC. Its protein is CASSSNSGYGYTF. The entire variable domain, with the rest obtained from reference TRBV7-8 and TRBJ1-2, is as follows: GAGVSQSPRYKVAKRGQDVALRCDPISGHVSLFWYQQALGQGPEFLTYFQNEAQLDKSGLPSDRFFAERPEGSVSTLKIQRTQQEDSAVYLCASSSNSGYGYTFGSGTRLTVV.

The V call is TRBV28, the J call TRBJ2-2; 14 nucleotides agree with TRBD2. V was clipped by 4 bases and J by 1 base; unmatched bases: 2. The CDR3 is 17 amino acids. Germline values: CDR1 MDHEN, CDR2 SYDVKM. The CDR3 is CASSSGLAGENTGELFF. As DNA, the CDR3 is TGTGCCAGCAGTTCGGGACTAGCGGGAGAGAACACCGGGGAGCTGTTTTTT.

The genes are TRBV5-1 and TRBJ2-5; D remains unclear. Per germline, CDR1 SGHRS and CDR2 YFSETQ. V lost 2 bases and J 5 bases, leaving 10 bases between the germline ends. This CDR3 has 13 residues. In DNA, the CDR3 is TGCGCCAGCAGCTTCAGCGCCGAGGAGACCCAGTACTTC. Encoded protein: CASSFSAEETQYF.